This record looks at one TCR beta chain sequence and its context. What it binds is unknown. This CDR3 is built from 14 residues. V dropped 5 bases and J dropped 3; count of bases not matched to a gene: 3. Germline CDR1 reads SGHVS; CDR2 reads FQNEAQ. This record comes from a study of shared clonotypes between healthy human individuals. This table comes from immunoSEQ multiplex PCR, and its TCRdb copy is limited to in-frame clones, with some not included. The sample lists millions of clones, about 92% seen once, with roughly 0.13% in the top ten. Whole-study findings and limits: An anticipated effect of sequencing depth on clonotype sharing among donors was recognized.

J is TRBJ1-3 and V is TRBV7-8; 8 positions agree with TRBD1. The clonotype originates from a man younger than 35 in good health. Input material: naive CD4+ T cells sorted from blood. This sample's subset: CD45RA+ positively selected. CDR3 in amino acids: CASSQGQGGNTIYF. For the CDR3, the DNA is TGTGCCAGCAGCCAAGGACAGGGTGGAAACACCATATATTTT.